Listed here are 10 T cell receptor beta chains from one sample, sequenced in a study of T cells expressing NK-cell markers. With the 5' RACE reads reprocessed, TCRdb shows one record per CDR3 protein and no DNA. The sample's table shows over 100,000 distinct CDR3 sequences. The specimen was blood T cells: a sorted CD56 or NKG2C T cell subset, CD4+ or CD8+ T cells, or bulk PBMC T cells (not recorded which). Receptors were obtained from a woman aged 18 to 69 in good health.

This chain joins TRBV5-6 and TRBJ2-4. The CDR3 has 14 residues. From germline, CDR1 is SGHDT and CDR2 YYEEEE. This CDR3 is CASSLDSRQNIQYF.

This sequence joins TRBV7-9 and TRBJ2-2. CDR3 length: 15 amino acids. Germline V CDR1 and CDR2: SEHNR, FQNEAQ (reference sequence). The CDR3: CASSLVPSNTGELFF.

The chain's CDR3 is CASSSTGGRFF. This chain joins TRBV6-5 and TRBJ2-1; lacking DNA, the TRBD1 call made by TCRdb goes unchecked. Looked up from germline, CDR1 is MNHEY and CDR2 is SVGAGI. This CDR3 spans 11 amino acids.

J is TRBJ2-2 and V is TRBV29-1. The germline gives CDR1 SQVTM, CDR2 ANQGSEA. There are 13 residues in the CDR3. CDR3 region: CSGTQDYTGELFF.

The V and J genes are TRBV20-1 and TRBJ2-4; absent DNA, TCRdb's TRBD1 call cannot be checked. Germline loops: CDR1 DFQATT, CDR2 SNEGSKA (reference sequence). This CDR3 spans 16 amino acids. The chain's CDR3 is CSARDYKTGDKNIQYF.

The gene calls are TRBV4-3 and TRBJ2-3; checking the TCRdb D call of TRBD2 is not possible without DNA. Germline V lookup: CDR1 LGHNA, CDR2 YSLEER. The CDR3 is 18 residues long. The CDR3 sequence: CASSQDMGLAGGGDTQYF.

The CDR3 spells CASSHGDEQYF. The chain joins TRBV27 to TRBJ2-7. Germline V gives CDR1 MNHEY, CDR2 SMNVEV (reference sequence). The CDR3 length is 11 residues.

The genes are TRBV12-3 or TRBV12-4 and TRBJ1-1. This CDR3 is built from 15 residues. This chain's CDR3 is CASSFAGPMNTEAFF.

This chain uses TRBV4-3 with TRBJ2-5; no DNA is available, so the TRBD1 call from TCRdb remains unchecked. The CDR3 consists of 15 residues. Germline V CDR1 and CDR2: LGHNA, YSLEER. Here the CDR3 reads CASSSGGSHQETQYF.

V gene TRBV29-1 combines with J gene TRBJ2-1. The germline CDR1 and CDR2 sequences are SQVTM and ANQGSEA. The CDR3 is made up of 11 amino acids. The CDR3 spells CSVEAGVAQFF.